Listed below are T cell receptor beta chains from one sample, sequenced in a study of blood T cell repertoires in COVID-19. TCRdb's copy holds only in-frame clones and misses some; the assay was immunoSEQ multiplex PCR. The sample consists of 150,000 to 200,000 clones, 89% of them appearing once. Sequencing was carried out using PBMCs or T cells enriched from blood (not recorded which). The receptor set was obtained from a woman between 18 and 29 years old who had recovered from COVID-19. Both conserved end residues are part of each CDR3. D genes are given only for firm matches. For some rows the clone size is stated as once, few or many, or as a class when expanded; others skip it.

>TRBJ1-5|NA|NA|TRBV19
TGTGCCAGTAGTTACAGGATTTATAGCAATCAGCCCCAGCATTTT
CASSYRIYSNQPQHF
>TRBJ1-1|NA|NA|TRBV3-1/TRBV3-2
TGTGCCAGCAGCCGAGAGGGCATGGATGAAGCTTTCTTT
CASSREGMDEAFF
>TRBJ1-2|NA|NA|TRBV27
TGTGCCAGCAGTGCCTCCATAAGGGGCCTCTATGGCTACACCTTC
CASSASIRGLYGYTF
>TRBJ1-1|NA|TRBD1|TRBV7-3
TGTGCCAGCAGCCAACAGGGGACGAACACTGAAGCTTTCTTT
CASSQQGTNTEAFF
>TRBJ1-3|NA|NA|TRBV5-6
TGTGCCAGCGCTCTAGGGGTCTTCTCTGGAAACACCATATATTTT
CASALGVFSGNTIYF
>TRBJ2-1|NA|TRBD1|TRBV4-2
TGTGCCAGCAGCCAAGGGCGACAGGGGGATACCAATGAGCAGTTCTTC
CASSQGRQGDTNEQFF
>TRBJ1-1|NA|NA|TRBV5-1
TGCGCCACCCGGGGGGGGATGAACACTGAAGCTTTCTTT
CATRGGMNTEAFF
>TRBJ2-3|once|TRBD2|TRBV4-2
TGTGCCAGCAGCGCTCGCGGGGGGGACACAGATACGCAGTATTTT
CASSARGGDTDTQYF
>TRBJ2-7|NA|NA|TRBV5-6
TGTGCCAGCAGCTCCGGGACAAAACCTCTGGAGCAGTACTTC
CASSSGTKPLEQYF
>TRBJ1-1|once|TRBD1|TRBV24-1
TGTGCCACCAGTCCCGGACAGGGAGGGAACACTGAAGCTTTCTTT
CATSPGQGGNTEAFF
>TRBJ1-4|NA|NA|TRBV6-1
TGTGCCAGCAGTGAAGGGGCAGGGGATAATGAAAAACTGTTTTTT
CASSEGAGDNEKLFF
>TRBJ2-2|once|NA|TRBV19
TGTGCCAGTAGTAACCCGCCCCAGGGAACCGGGGAGCTGTTTTTT
CASSNPPQGTGELFF
>TRBJ2-3|once|NA|TRBV15
TGTGCCACCAGCAGAGGGGACCTCAGGGGTTCAACAGATACGCAGTATTTT
CATSRGDLRGSTDTQYF
>TRBJ1-1|NA|TRBD1|TRBV5-1
TGCGCCAGCAGCTCAGGAGGGACAGCGACTGAAGCTTTCTTT
CASSSGGTATEAFF
>TRBJ1-5|NA|TRBD1|TRBV27
TGTGCCAGCAGTTCCGCTAGCAGGGGGAATCAGCCCCAGCATTTT
CASSSASRGNQPQHF
>TRBJ2-2|NA|TRBD2|TRBV5-1
TGCGCCAGCAGCTTGGGACTAGCCACCGGGGAGCTGTTTTTT
CASSLGLATGELFF
>TRBJ2-3|NA|NA|TRBV21-1
TGTGCCAGCAGCAAAGTAGGGTATAGGTTGGGCAGGGGCTTTACTACTAGCACAGATACGCAGTATTTT
CASSKVGYRLGRGFTTSTDTQYF